The T cell receptor (beta chain) under discussion was sequenced for a study of blood T cell repertoires in COVID-19. Only one count was recorded for this clone. Profiling relied on immunoSEQ multiplex PCR, and the TCRdb table lists in-frame clones only, not all of them. The sample holds 220,000 or so clones; around 91% are singletons and the top ten take about 16%. Germline CDR1 reads SGHKS; CDR2 reads YYEKEE (reference sequence). V gave up 3 bases and J gave up 3 bases, with 19 bases separating them. CDR3 size: 16 residues. The origin of this receptor is a man in his thirties or forties who had been exposed to COVID-19. Sequencing was done on a sample of PBMCs or T cells enriched from blood (not recorded which). This chain links TRBV5-5 with TRBJ2-7; TRBD1 might be the D (6 bases). The DNA of the CDR3 is TGTGCCAGCAGCTCGACCCGGTGGCAGGGGAGCTACGAGCAGTACTTC. It codes for CASSSTRWQGSYEQYF.